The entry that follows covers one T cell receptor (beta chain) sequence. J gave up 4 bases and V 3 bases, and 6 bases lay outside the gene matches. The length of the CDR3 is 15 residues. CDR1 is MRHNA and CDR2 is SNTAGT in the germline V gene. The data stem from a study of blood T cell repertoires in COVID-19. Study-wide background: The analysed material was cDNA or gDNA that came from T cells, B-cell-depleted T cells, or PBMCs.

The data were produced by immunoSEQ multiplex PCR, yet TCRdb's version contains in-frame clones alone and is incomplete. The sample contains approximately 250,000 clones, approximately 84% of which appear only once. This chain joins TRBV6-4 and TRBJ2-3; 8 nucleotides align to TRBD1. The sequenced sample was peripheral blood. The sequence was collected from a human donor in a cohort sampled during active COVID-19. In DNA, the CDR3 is TGTGCCAGCAGTGAAGACAGGGGTAGGTCAGATACGCAGTATTTT. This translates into CASSEDRGRSDTQYF.